This T cell receptor beta chain was recorded in a study of cytomegalovirus exposure and HLA in healthy donors. Across the study: Membership in the Caucasian-associated ancestry cluster was found for about 84% of approximately 380 genotyped donors. Study-wide results and limits: Sequence variants that were highly shared formed a cluster that was likely a sequencing artifact. Several of the most significant clusters appeared, in a later analysis, to be linked to common viral pathogens. Relative to equally common others, HLA-associated TCR beta chains showed greater clonal expansion in a later analysis.

Comment on this clone: Its matching antigen is unknown.

Looked up from germline, CDR1 is SGHTA and CDR2 is FQGNSA. V gave up 4 bases and J gave up 7 bases, with 14 bases separating them. The CDR3 totals 14 residues. With 60 Vbeta and 13 Jbeta primers, the PCR was carried out. Sequencing used immunoSEQ multiplex PCR; TCRdb keeps in-frame clones, though not all of them. The data contain approximately 100,000 clones, roughly 82% of them singletons. The TCR was taken from a man aged 45-60 years in good health and CMV-seronegative. V is TRBV7-2 and J is TRBJ1-3; D unresolved. Sequencing was carried out using PBMCs. CDR3 sequence: CASSSTRARNTIYF. The CDR3 DNA is TGTGCCAGCAGCTCGACGAGGGCGCGGAACACCATATATTTT.